This T cell receptor beta chain appears in the sequencing data of a study of PD-1 blockade in classical Hodgkin lymphoma. Exposure to brentuximab vedotin varied, and each patient had relapsed following autologous stem cell transplantation. This clone came up once. The germline CDR1 and CDR2 sequences are SGHDT and YYEEEE. V was clipped by 4 bases and J by 2 bases, with 14 bases between them. CDR3 length: 15 residues. The assay was immunoSEQ multiplex PCR, and TCRdb's table has in-frame clones only and misses some. The table includes 45,000 to 50,000 clones, over 60% detected once. This chain links TRBV5-6 with TRBJ2-3, with a tentative D call TRBD2 (5 bases). The receptor comes from a human donor with classical Hodgkin lymphoma. The material sequenced was peripheral blood mononuclear cells (PBMCs), taken before the second cycle of nivolumab. The CDR3 here is CASSAESGDTDTQYF. CDR3 coding DNA: TGTGCCAGCAGCGCGGAGAGCGGCGACACAGATACGCAGTATTTT.